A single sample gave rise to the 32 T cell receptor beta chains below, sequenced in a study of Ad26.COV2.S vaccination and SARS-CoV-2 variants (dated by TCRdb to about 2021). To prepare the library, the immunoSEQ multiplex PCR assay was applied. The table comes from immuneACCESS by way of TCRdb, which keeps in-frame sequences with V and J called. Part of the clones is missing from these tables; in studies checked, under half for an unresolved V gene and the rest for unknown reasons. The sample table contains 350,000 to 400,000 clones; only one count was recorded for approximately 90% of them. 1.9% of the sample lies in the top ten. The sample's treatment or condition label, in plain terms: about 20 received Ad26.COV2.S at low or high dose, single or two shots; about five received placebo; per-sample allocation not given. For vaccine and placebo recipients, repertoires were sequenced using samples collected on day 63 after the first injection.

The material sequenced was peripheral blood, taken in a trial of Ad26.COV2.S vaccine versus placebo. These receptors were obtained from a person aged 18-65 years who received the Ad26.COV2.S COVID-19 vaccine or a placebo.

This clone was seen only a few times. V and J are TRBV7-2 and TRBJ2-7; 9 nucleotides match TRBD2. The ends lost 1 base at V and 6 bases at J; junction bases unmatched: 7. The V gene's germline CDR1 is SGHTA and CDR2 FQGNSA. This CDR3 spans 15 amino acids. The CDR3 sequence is CASSLEGGRAPEQYF. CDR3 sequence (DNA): TGTGCCAGCAGCTTAGAAGGCGGGAGGGCCCCCGAGCAGTACTTC.

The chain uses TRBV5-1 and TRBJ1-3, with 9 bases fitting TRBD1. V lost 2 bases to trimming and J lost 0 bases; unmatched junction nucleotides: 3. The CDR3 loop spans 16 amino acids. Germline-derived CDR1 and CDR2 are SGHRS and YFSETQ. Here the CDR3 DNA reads TGCGCCAGCAGCTTAGGGACAGGGTCCTCTGGAAACACCATATATTTT. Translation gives CASSLGTGSSGNTIYF.

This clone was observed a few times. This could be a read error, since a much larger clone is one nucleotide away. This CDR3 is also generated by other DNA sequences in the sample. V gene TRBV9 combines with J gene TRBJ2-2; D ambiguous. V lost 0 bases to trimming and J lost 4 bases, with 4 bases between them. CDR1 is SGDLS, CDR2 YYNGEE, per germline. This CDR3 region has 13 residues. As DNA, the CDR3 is TGTGCCAGCAGCGTAGGGGGCACCGGGGAGCTGTTTTTT. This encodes CASSVGGTGELFF.

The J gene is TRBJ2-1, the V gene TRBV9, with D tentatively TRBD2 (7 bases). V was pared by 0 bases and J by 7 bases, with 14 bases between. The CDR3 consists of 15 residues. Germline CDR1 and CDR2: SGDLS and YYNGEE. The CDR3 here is CASSVEGGGFNEQFF. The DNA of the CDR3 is TGTGCCAGCAGCGTAGAGGGAGGGGGGTTTAATGAGCAGTTCTTC.

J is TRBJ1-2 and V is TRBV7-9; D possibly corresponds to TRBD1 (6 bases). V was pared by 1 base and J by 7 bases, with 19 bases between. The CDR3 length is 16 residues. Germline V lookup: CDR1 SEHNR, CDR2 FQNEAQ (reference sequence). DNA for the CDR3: TGTGCCAGCAGCTTAGTTGAATCCCGGGACACCAGTGGCTACACCTTC. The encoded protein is CASSLVESRDTSGYTF.

The CDR3 nucleotides are TGTGCCAGCACCTTGATGACTCCTGGACGAGAAGCTTTCTTT. It specifies CASTLMTPGREAFF. The V gene is TRBV2, the J gene TRBJ1-1; D ambiguous. CDR1 and CDR2 from the germline V gene are SNHLY and FYNNEI. V was cut by 7 bases and J by 8 bases, with 20 bases left in between. There are 14 residues in the CDR3.

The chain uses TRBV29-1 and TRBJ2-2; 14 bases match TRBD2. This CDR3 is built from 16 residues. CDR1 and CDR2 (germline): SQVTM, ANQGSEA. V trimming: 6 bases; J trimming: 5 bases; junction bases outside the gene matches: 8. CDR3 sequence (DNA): TGCAGCGTGGGACTAGCGGGAGTAGCGAGGACCGGGGAGCTGTTTTTT. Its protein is CSVGLAGVARTGELFF.

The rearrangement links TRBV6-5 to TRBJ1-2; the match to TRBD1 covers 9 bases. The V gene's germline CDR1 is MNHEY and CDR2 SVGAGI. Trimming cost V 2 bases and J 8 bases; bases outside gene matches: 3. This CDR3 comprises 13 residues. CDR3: CASSYGDRVGYTF. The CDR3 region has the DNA TGTGCCAGCAGTTACGGGGACAGGGTCGGCTACACCTTC.

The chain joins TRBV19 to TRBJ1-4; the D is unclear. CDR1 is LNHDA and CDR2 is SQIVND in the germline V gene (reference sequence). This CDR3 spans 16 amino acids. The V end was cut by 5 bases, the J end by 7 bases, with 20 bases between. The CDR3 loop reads CASSFVGQRRSEKLFF. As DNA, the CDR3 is TGTGCCAGTAGTTTCGTCGGTCAGAGACGTAGTGAAAAACTGTTTTTT.

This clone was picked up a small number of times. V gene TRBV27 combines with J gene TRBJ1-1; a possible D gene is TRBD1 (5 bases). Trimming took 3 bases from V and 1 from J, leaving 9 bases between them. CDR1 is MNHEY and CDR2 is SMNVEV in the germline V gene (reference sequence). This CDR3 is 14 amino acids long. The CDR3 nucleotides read TGTGCCAGCAGTTTTTCCGACAGGAACACTGAAGCTTTCTTT. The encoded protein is CASSFSDRNTEAFF.

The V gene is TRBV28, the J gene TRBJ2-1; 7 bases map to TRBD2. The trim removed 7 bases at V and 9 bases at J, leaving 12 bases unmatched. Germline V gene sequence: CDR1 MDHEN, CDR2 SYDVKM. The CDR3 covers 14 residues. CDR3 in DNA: TGTGCCAGCATCCACCGGGACTATATTGGTGAGCAGTTCTTC. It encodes CASIHRDYIGEQFF. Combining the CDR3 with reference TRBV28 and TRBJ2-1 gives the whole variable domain DVKVTQSSRYLVKRTGEKVFLECVQDMDHENMFWYRQDPGLGLRLIYFSYDVKMKEKGDIPEGYSVSREKKERFSLILESASTNQTSMYLCASIHRDYIGEQFFGPGTRLTVL.

CDR3 region: CASSLGQGALGEQYF. In nucleotides, the CDR3 is TGTGCCAGCAGCCTAGGGCAGGGGGCTCTAGGGGAGCAGTACTTC. The chain has TRBV11-3 and TRBJ2-7, with 8 bases matching TRBD1. Germline trimming cut 5 bases from V and 7 bases from J; bases unmatched to any gene: 13. The germline V gene has CDR1 SGHNT and CDR2 YENEEA. There are 15 residues in the CDR3.

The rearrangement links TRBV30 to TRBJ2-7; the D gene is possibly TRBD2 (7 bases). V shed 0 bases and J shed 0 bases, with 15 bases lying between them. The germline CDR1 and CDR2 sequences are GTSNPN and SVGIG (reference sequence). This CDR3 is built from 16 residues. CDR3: CAWSVWGRGNSYEQYF. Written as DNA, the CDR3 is TGTGCCTGGAGTGTTTGGGGGAGGGGGAACTCCTACGAGCAGTACTTC.

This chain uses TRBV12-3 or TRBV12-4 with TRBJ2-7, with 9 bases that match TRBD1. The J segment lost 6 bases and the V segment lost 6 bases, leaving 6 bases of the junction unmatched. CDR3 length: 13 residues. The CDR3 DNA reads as TGTGCCAGCAGACGATCGACAGGGGGCGAGCAGTACTTC. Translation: CASRRSTGGEQYF.

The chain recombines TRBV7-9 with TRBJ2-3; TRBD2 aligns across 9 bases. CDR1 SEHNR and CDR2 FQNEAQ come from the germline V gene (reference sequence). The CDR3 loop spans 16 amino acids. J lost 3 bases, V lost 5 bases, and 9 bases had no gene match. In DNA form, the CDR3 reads TGTGCCAGCAGCAAAGTAGCGGGAGAGCGGACAGATACGCAGTATTTT. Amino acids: CASSKVAGERTDTQYF.

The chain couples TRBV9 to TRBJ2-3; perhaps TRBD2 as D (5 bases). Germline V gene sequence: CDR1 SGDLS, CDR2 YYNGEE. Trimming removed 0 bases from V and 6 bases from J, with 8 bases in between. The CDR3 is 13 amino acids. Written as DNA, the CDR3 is TGTGCCAGCAGCGTAGGCCCGGGGGATACGCAGTATTTT. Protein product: CASSVGPGDTQYF.

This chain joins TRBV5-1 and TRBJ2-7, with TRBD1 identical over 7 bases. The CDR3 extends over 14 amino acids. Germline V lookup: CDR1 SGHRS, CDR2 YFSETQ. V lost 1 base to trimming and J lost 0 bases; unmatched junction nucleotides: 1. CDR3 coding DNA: TGCGCCAGCAGCTTGACAGGGGTCTCCTACGAGCAGTACTTC. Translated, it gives CASSLTGVSYEQYF.

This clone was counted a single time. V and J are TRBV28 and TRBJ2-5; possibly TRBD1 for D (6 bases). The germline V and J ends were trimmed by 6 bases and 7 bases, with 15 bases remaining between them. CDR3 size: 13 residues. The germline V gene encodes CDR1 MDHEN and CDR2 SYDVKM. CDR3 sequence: CASSAGARGTQYF. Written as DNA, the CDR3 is TGTGCCAGCAGCGCAGGGGCTCGGGGGACCCAGTACTTC.

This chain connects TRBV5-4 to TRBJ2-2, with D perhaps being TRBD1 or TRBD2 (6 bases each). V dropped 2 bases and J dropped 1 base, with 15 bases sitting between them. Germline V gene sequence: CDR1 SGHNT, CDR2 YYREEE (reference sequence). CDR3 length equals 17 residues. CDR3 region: CASSFPKGGQNTGELFF. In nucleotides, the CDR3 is TGTGCCAGCAGCTTTCCCAAAGGGGGGCAGAACACCGGGGAGCTGTTTTTT.

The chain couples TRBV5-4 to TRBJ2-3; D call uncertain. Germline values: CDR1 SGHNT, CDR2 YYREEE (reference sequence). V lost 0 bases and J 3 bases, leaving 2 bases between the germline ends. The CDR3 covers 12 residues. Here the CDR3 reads CASSLDTDTQYF. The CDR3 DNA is TGTGCCAGCAGCTTGGATACAGATACGCAGTATTTT. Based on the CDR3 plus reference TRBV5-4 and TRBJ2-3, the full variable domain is ETGVTQSPTHLIKTRGQQVTLRCSSQSGHNTVSWYQQALGQGPQFIFQYYREEENGRGNFPPRFSGLQFPNYSSELNVNALELDDSALYLCASSLDTDTQYFGPGTRLTVL.

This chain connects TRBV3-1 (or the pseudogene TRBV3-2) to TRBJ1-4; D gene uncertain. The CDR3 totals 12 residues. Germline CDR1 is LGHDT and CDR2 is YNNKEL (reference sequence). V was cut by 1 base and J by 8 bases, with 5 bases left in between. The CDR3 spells CASSQGQEKLFF. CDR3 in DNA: TGTGCCAGCAGCCAAGGCCAAGAAAAACTGTTTTTT.

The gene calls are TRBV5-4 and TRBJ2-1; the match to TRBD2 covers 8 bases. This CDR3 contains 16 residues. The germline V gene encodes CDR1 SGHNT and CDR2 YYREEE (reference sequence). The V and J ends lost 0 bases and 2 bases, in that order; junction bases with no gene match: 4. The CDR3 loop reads CASSLEVAGTYNEQFF. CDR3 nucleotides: TGTGCCAGCAGCTTGGAGGTAGCGGGAACCTACAATGAGCAGTTCTTC.

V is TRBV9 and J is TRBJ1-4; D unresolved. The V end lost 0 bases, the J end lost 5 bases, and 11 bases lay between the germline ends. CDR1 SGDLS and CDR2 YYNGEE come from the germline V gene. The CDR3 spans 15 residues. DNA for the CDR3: TGTGCCAGCAGCGTAGGATCGGCGGGGAATGAAAAACTGTTTTTT. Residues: CASSVGSAGNEKLFF. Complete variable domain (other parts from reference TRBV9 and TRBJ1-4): DSGVTQTPKHLITATGQRVTLRCSPRSGDLSVYWYQQSLDQGLQFLIQYYNGEERAKGNILERFSAQQFPDLHSELNLSSLELGDSALYFCASSVGSAGNEKLFFGSGTQLSVL.

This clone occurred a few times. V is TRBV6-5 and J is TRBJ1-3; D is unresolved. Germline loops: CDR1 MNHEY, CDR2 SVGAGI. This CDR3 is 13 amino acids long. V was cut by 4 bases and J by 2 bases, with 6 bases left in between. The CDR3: CASSWEAGNTIYF. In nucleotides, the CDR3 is TGTGCCAGCAGTTGGGAAGCTGGAAACACCATATATTTT.

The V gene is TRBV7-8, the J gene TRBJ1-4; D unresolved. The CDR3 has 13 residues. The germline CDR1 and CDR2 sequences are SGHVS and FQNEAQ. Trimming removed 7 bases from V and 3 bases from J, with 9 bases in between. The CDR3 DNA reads TGTGCCAGCACCGGAGGGTCTAATGAAAAACTGTTTTTT. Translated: CASTGGSNEKLFF.

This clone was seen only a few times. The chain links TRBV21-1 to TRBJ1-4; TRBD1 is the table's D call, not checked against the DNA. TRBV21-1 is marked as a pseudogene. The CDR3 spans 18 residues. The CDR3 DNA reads TGTGCCAGCAGCAGAAAACCAGGGGGGATCGCGACTAATGAAAAACTGTTTTTT. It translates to CASSRKPGGIATNEKLFF.

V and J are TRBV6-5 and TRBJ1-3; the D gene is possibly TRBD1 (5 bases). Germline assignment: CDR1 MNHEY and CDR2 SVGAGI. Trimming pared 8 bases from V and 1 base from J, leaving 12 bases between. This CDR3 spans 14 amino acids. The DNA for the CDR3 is TGTGCCAGCTGGGGCACCCAATCTGGAAACACCATATATTTT. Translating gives CASWGTQSGNTIYF.

The CDR3 loop is CASSPRGLAGVNEQFF. The CDR3 DNA reads TGTGCCAGCAGCCCCCGGGGACTAGCGGGAGTTAATGAGCAGTTCTTC. The chain combines TRBV7-3 with TRBJ2-1; 14 bases fit TRBD2. Germline values: CDR1 SGHTA, CDR2 FQGTGA. Trimming removed 5 bases from V and 7 bases from J; junction bases left unmatched: 7. The CDR3 extends over 16 amino acids.

Here the CDR3 reads CASSLEIAGNSEGLYEQYF. Here the CDR3 DNA reads TGTGCCAGCAGCTTAGAAATAGCGGGAAATTCGGAGGGGTTATACGAGCAGTACTTC. The chain employs TRBV7-8 and TRBJ2-7; 8 bases line up with TRBD2. V lost 1 base and J lost 4; bases outside the gene matches: 18. This CDR3 contains 19 residues. CDR1 SGHVS and CDR2 FQNEAQ come from the germline V gene.

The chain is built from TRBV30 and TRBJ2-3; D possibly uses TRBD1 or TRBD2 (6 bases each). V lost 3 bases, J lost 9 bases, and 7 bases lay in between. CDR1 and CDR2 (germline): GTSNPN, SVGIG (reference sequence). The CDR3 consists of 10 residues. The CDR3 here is CAWSGGTQYF. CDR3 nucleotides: TGTGCCTGGAGCGGGGGCACGCAGTATTTT.

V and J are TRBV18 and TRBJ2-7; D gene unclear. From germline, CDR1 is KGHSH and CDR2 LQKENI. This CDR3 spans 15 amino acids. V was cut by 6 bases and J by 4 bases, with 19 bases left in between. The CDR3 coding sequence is TGTGCCAGCTCCCCTTCCACTACGCAAGGGTACGAGCAGTACTTC. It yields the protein CASSPSTTQGYEQYF. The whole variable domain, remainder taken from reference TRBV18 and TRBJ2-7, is NAGVMQNPRHLVRRRGQEARLRCSPMKGHSHVYWYRQLPEEGLKFMVYLQKENIIDESGMPKERFSAEFPKEGPSILRIQQVVRGDSAAYFCASSPSTTQGYEQYFGPGTRLTVT.

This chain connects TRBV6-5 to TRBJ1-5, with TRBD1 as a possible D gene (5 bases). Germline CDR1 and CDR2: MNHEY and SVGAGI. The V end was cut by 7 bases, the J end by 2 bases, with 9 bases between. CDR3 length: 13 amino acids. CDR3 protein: CASKRGGNQPQHF. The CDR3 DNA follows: TGTGCCAGCAAAAGAGGGGGCAATCAGCCCCAGCATTTT.